These 32 T cell receptor beta chains were sequenced from one sample in a study of T cells after yellow fever vaccination. A single record per CDR3 protein comes from TCRdb applying MiXCR to the 5' RACE reads. The sample has a few hundred thousand distinct CDR3 sequences; 3.5% to 4.5% are singletons. Sequences were derived from PBMCs, sampled 5 days after the yellow fever booster vaccination. The receptors stem from a man between 18 and 35 years old who received the YFV17D yellow fever vaccine.

This chain links TRBV10-3 with TRBJ2-5, with D perhaps TRBD2 (6 bases). The CDR3 runs to 13 residues. Germline lookup yields CDR1 ENHRY and CDR2 SYGVKD. Trimming pared 11 bases from V and 3 bases from J, leaving 16 bases between. CDR3 DNA: TGTGCCTCCGGTGTAGGAGGGAAAGAGACCCAGTACTTC. It yields the protein CASGVGGKETQYF.

The chain joins TRBV5-4 to TRBJ2-2, with D maybe TRBD1 (6 bases). The germline V gene has CDR1 SGHNT and CDR2 YYREEE (reference sequence). Trimming stripped 6 bases from V and 6 bases from J, with 9 bases between. CDR3 length equals 12 residues. CDR3 in DNA: TGTGCCAGCAATAGGGGGTCCGGGGAGCTGTTTTTT. Its translation is CASNRGSGELFF.

In its sample, this clonotype was seen a few times. The V gene is TRBV24-1, the J gene TRBJ2-5, with 11 bases matching TRBD2. V was pared by 4 bases and J by 2 bases, with 8 bases of the junction left unmatched. Looked up from germline, CDR1 is KGHDR and CDR2 is SFDVKD. The CDR3 has 17 amino acids. CDR3 residues: CATSESRLAGGQETQYF. The CDR3 DNA sequence: TGTGCCACCAGTGAGTCCCGGCTAGCGGGGGGTCAAGAGACCCAGTACTTC.

The sample holds many counts of this clonotype. The chain has TRBV5-6 and TRBJ2-7; either TRBD1 or TRBD2 may supply D (5 bases each). Germline CDR1 and CDR2: SGHDT and YYEEEE. V was shortened by 4 bases and J by 6 bases, with 14 bases between the two germline ends. The length of the CDR3 is 13 residues. For the CDR3, the DNA is TGTGCCAGCAGCCCGGGGCCGGCCGTCGAGCAGTACGTC. It yields the protein CASSPGPAVEQYV.

Many counts were recorded for this clonotype. This sequence joins TRBV20-1 and TRBJ2-3; D unresolved. V lost 4 bases to trimming and J lost 9 bases, with 11 bases between them. The CDR3 contains 11 residues. Germline assignment: CDR1 DFQATT and CDR2 SNEGSKA (reference sequence). The CDR3 reads CSAKPAGTQYF. CDR3 DNA: TGCAGTGCTAAGCCTGCTGGGACGCAGTATTTT.

This clonotype has at least ten counts. V and J are TRBV6-1 and TRBJ2-5; 10 bases are a match to TRBD1. The germline V gene has CDR1 MNHNS and CDR2 SASEGT. Trimming removed 2 bases from V and 4 bases from J; junction bases left unmatched: 4. The CDR3 has 15 residues. The CDR3 region is CASSEPGTGVETQYF. CDR3 sequence (DNA): TGTGCCAGCAGTGAACCCGGGACAGGGGTAGAGACCCAGTACTTC.

This clonotype was counted ten times or more. The J gene is TRBJ1-5, the V gene TRBV4-1; no reliable D call. Germline values: CDR1 MGHRA, CDR2 YSYEKL. V was shortened by 0 bases and J by 10 bases, with 10 bases between the two germline ends. The CDR3 totals 13 residues. DNA for the CDR3: TGCGCCAGCAGCCAAGAGATGGTCCCACCCCAGCATTTT. Amino acid sequence: CASSQEMVPPQHF.

This clonotype turned up a few times. CDR3 amino acids: CASSHAPGHPRETQYF. The CDR3 nucleotides read TGCGCCAGCAGCCACGCCCCGGGACACCCAAGGGAGACCCAGTACTTC. The V call is TRBV4-1, the J call TRBJ2-5; the D gene is possibly TRBD1 (6 bases). Trimming pared 3 bases from V and 5 bases from J, leaving 19 bases between. The germline V gene has CDR1 MGHRA and CDR2 YSYEKL. The CDR3 covers 16 residues.

This clonotype was observed a handful of times. Here the CDR3 DNA reads TGTGCCAGCAGTAGGGATGGTAGCACAGATACGCAGTATTTT. Translated: CASSRDGSTDTQYF. This chain connects TRBV2 to TRBJ2-3, with D hard to call. CDR1 and CDR2 (germline): SNHLY, FYNNEI. This CDR3 contains 14 residues. Between the trimmed V and J ends, which lost 5 bases and 0 bases, there was a span of 9 bases.

In this sample, this clonotype turned up many times. This chain joins TRBV4-2 and TRBJ1-5; 8 bases are a match to TRBD1. The V gene's germline CDR1 is LGHNA and CDR2 YNFKEQ. The CDR3 has 16 amino acids. Unmatched junction bases numbered 6, after V lost 1 base and J lost 4 bases. CDR3 bases: TGTGCCAGCAGCCAAGTGACGACAGGGGCTAATCAGCCCCAGCATTTT. Translating it yields CASSQVTTGANQPQHF.

The chain carries TRBV7-8 and TRBJ2-7; TRBD2 is a possible D gene (5 bases). The CDR3 covers 13 residues. Germline CDR1 and CDR2: SGHVS and FQNEAQ. The germline V and J ends were trimmed by 0 bases and 4 bases, with 7 bases remaining between them. Here the CDR3 DNA reads TGTGCCAGCAGCTTAGCGGGAGAATACGAGCAGTACTTC. This gives the protein CASSLAGEYEQYF.

This clonotype occurred many times. This chain joins TRBV12-3 or TRBV12-4 and TRBJ1-1; TRBD1 is a possible D gene (6 bases). The CDR3 runs 15 residues. The V end lost 5 bases, the J end lost 5 bases, and 18 bases lay between the germline ends. The CDR3 nucleotides are TGTGCCAGCAGTAGCGCGAGGGGGTTAAGGACTGAAGCTTTCTTT. It codes for CASSSARGLRTEAFF.

This clonotype was recorded a few times. The chain carries TRBV20-1 and TRBJ1-2; D gene unclear. This CDR3 region has 10 residues. V was cut by 7 bases and J by 8 bases, with 11 bases left in between. The germline V gene encodes CDR1 DFQATT and CDR2 SNEGSKA (reference sequence). The DNA of the CDR3 is TGCAGTGGCGACAACGGGGGCTACACCTTC. It yields the protein CSGDNGGYTF.

V and J are TRBV18 and TRBJ2-7; D not resolved. The V gene's germline CDR1 is KGHSH and CDR2 LQKENI. V lost 5 bases to trimming and J lost 3 bases, with 17 bases between them. This CDR3 region has 15 residues. CDR3 protein: CASSRKRLVFYEQYF. DNA of the CDR3: TGTGCCAGCTCAAGGAAGCGATTAGTTTTCTACGAGCAGTACTTC.

The table lists this clonotype with many counts. The V gene is TRBV18, the J gene TRBJ2-7; D tentatively fits TRBD1 or TRBD2 (6 bases each). This CDR3 has 18 amino acids. V gave up 1 base and J gave up 7 bases, with 26 bases separating them. Germline V gives CDR1 KGHSH, CDR2 LQKENI. DNA of the CDR3: TGTGCCAGCTCACCACGAATTTACATTACGGGGGCTGGTGGAGAGCAGTACTTC. It specifies CASSPRIYITGAGGEQYF.

This clonotype showed up just a few times. The chain combines TRBV5-5 with TRBJ1-5; D not resolved. V was trimmed by 1 base and J by 4 bases, leaving 12 bases between them. The CDR3 consists of 15 residues. Germline V gene lookup returns CDR1 SGHKS and CDR2 YYEKEE (reference sequence). The CDR3 coding sequence is TGTGCCAGCAGCTTGTGGGGTAGCGGGAATCAGCCCCAGCATTTT. This encodes CASSLWGSGNQPQHF.

The chain is built from TRBV20-1 and TRBJ1-2; TRBD1 might be the D (5 bases). The CDR3 extends over 11 amino acids. CDR1 and CDR2 from the germline V gene are DFQATT and SNEGSKA (reference sequence). Trimming pared 3 bases from V and 6 bases from J, leaving 8 bases between. The CDR3 DNA follows: TGCAGTGCTAGTGGGGACCATGGCTACACCTTC. Its protein is CSASGDHGYTF.

The table lists this clonotype with a few counts. The gene calls are TRBV7-9 and TRBJ1-5, with TRBD1 matching 11 bases. This CDR3 comprises 16 residues. The germline V gene has CDR1 SEHNR and CDR2 FQNEAQ (reference sequence). The V segment lost 5 bases and the J segment 4 bases; nucleotides outside the gene matches: 7. Written as DNA, the CDR3 is TGTGCCAGCAGCCCGGGGACAGGGGGAGGTAATCAGCCCCAGCATTTT. As protein: CASSPGTGGGNQPQHF.

At least ten counts were recorded for this clonotype. The CDR3 sequence: CASSLHFRAGRVTYEQYV. Written as DNA, the CDR3 is TGCGCCAGCAGTCTACACTTTCGAGCAGGGAGAGTAACCTACGAGCAGTACGTC. The chain recombines TRBV4-1 with TRBJ2-7; perhaps D is TRBD1 or TRBD2 (5 bases each). This CDR3 has 18 residues. Germline-derived CDR1 and CDR2 are MGHRA and YSYEKL. The V gene lost 6 bases and the J gene lost 2 bases, with 26 bases spanning the gap.

Many counts were recorded for this clonotype. The gene calls are TRBV7-2 and TRBJ2-2, with unresolved D. V was clipped by 3 bases and J by 0 bases, with 2 bases between them. Germline loops: CDR1 SGHTA, CDR2 FQGNSA. CDR3 length: 13 amino acids. As DNA, the CDR3 is TGTGCCAGCAGCTTCACGAACACCGGGGAGCTGTTTTTT. Its protein product is CASSFTNTGELFF.

This chain connects TRBV2 to TRBJ2-7; no definite D call. Germline V gives CDR1 SNHLY, CDR2 FYNNEI. The ends were cut back, 6 bases at V and 0 bases at J, with 6 bases in the middle. The CDR3 loop spans 12 amino acids. This CDR3 reads CASSPVSYEQYV. CDR3 DNA sequence: TGTGCCAGCAGCCCCGTCTCCTACGAGCAGTACGTC.

This clonotype was detected many times. The V and J genes are TRBV7-2 and TRBJ2-7; the D gene is possibly TRBD1 (5 bases). The CDR3 has 12 amino acids. V dropped 4 bases and J dropped 4 bases, with 8 bases sitting between them. The germline V gene encodes CDR1 SGHTA and CDR2 FQGNSA. DNA of the CDR3: TGTGCCAGCAGCTCTCAGGGTTACGAGCAGTACTTC. Amino acid sequence: CASSSQGYEQYF.

The CDR3 DNA follows: TGTGCCAGCAGCCTTCAGGACAGGACTAATGAAAAACTGTTTTTT. This codes for CASSLQDRTNEKLFF. The chain links TRBV7-2 to TRBJ1-4; 7 positions match TRBD1. Germline V gives CDR1 SGHTA, CDR2 FQGNSA. The length of the CDR3 is 15 residues. Trimming at V came to 5 bases and at J to 2 bases, leaving 5 bases not matched to a gene.

This clonotype was seen at least ten times. The chain joins TRBV5-6 to TRBJ1-4; 9 nucleotides agree with TRBD1. V dropped 4 bases and J dropped 3; count of bases not matched to a gene: 7. Germline-derived CDR1 and CDR2 are SGHDT and YYEEEE. The CDR3 consists of 16 residues. CDR3 sequence reads: CASSLLQGAANEKLFF. DNA of the CDR3: TGTGCCAGCAGCCTACTACAGGGGGCAGCTAATGAAAAACTGTTTTTT.

This clonotype came up a few times. This chain joins TRBV6-6 and TRBJ2-7; 7 bases line up with TRBD2. Germline lookup yields CDR1 MNHNY and CDR2 SVGAGI (reference sequence). Trimming at V came to 10 bases and at J to 2 bases, leaving 11 bases not matched to a gene. The CDR3 length is 14 residues. The CDR3, as DNA: TGTGCCACCCTAGGGACTACCCGCCCCTACGAGCAGTACGTC. Encoded protein: CATLGTTRPYEQYV.

This clonotype was recorded at least ten times. This sequence joins TRBV5-5 and TRBJ1-5; D unclear. The V and J ends lost 4 bases and 0 bases respectively, with 14 bases between them. CDR3 length: 16 residues. Germline V lookup: CDR1 SGHKS, CDR2 YYEKEE (reference sequence). The DNA of the CDR3 is TGTGCCAGCAGCCTTGAGGATCAGGTTAGCAATCAGCCCCAGCATTTT. This gives the protein CASSLEDQVSNQPQHF.

This clonotype has a count of ten or more. The junction does not match germline at one end; this may be a read error. The V and J genes are TRBV12-3 or TRBV12-4 and TRBJ1-3; D gene ambiguous. The CDR3 sequence is 13 residues long. The CDR3 bases are TGCTGCTGCAGGCTTAACTCTGGAAACACCATATATTTT. It yields the protein CCCRLNSGNTIYF.

This clonotype was counted a few times. This chain links TRBV7-2 with TRBJ2-5; D is ambiguous. This CDR3 region has 14 residues. CDR1 SGHTA and CDR2 FQGNSA come from the germline V gene. Trimming removed 2 bases at V and 3 bases at J, with 10 bases between. In DNA, the CDR3 is TGTGCCAGCAGCTTACTTGGGCGAGAAGAGACCCAGTACTTC. Protein sequence: CASSLLGREETQYF.

The CDR3 DNA sequence: TGTGCCAGCAGCGTAGGTCAGTCGGCCTATGGCTACACCTTC. Translated, it gives CASSVGQSAYGYTF. The rearrangement uses TRBV9 and TRBJ1-2; D is undetermined. CDR3 size: 14 residues. Germline CDR1 and CDR2: SGDLS and YYNGEE. The germline V and J ends were trimmed by 0 bases and 4 bases, with 10 bases remaining between them.

This clonotype was counted a few times. The V gene is TRBV7-2, the J gene TRBJ1-6; no clear D. The CDR3 has 13 amino acids. Germline V CDR1 and CDR2: SGHTA, FQGNSA. V was trimmed by 5 bases and J by 5 bases, leaving 7 bases between them. CDR3 DNA: TGTGCCAGCAGCCCGCCCAATAATTCACCCCTCCACTTT. The encoded protein is CASSPPNNSPLHF.

This clonotype was recorded at least ten times. V and J are TRBV27 and TRBJ2-5, with 9 bases matching TRBD1. V gave up 6 bases and J gave up 7 bases; unmatched junction bases: 9. The CDR3 is made up of 14 amino acids. CDR1 is MNHEY, CDR2 SMNVEV, per germline (reference sequence). CDR3 sequence (DNA): TGTGCCAGCAGGCCGGGACAGGGCGTCGGGACCCAGTACTTC. Protein product: CASRPGQGVGTQYF.

This sequence joins TRBV5-5 and TRBJ2-5; possibly TRBD1 or TRBD2 for D (6 bases each). The CDR3 runs to 16 residues. V was clipped by 0 bases and J by 7 bases, with 19 bases between them. CDR1 and CDR2 from the germline V gene are SGHKS and YYEKEE (reference sequence). In DNA, the CDR3 is TGTGCCAGCAGCTTGGCGGGGGCGGGGCTATCGTTGACCCAGTACTTC. Protein sequence: CASSLAGAGLSLTQYF.